The clone carrying this TCR beta chain was observed at least ten times. Antigen: not known. This entry belongs to a study of CD8 T cells in ankylosing spondylitis. Study-wide findings and caveats: For ankylosing spondylitis blood, a TCR beta motif of several highly homologous variants appeared characteristic.

MiXCR was run by TCRdb on the 5' RACE reads, yielding one entry per CDR3 protein. The sample contains 250,000 or so distinct CDR3 sequences, about 20% of which appear only once. The V end lost 2 bases, the J end lost 10 bases, and 12 bases lay between the germline ends. The CDR3 contains 12 residues. Per the germline V gene, CDR1 is SQVTM and CDR2 is ANQGSEA. Sample: blood, either unsorted or a sorted T cell fraction (not recorded which). This chain joins TRBV29-1 and TRBJ2-1; D is possibly TRBD2 (5 bases). This TCR was recovered from a male donor with ankylosing spondylitis or in good health (not recorded which). For the CDR3, the DNA is TGCAGCGTTGAAACTCGGACTGCGGAGCAGTTCTTC. Amino acids: CSVETRTAEQFF.